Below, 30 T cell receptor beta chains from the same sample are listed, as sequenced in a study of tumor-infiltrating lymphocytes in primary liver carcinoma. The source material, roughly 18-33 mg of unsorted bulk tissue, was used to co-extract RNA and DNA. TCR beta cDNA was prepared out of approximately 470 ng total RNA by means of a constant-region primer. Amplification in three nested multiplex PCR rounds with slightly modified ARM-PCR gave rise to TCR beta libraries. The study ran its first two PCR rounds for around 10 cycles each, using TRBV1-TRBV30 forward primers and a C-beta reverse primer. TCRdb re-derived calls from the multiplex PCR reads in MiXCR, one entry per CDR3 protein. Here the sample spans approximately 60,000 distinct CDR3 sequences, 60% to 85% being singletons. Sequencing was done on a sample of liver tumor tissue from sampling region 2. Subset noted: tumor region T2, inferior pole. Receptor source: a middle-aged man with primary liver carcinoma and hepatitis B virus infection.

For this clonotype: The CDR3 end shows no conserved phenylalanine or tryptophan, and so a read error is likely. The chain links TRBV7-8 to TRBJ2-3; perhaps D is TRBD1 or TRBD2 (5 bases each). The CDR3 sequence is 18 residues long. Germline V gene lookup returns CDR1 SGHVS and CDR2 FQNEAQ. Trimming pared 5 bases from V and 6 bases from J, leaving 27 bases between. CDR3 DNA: TGTGCCAGCAGCAAACCGGGGCTAGACTTCACCGGGAAGGATACGCAGTATTAT. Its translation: CASSKPGLDFTGKDTQYY.

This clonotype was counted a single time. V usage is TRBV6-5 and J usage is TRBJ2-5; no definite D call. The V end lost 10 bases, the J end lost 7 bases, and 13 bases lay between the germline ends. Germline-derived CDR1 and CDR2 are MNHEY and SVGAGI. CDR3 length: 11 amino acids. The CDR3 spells CANTARGTQYF. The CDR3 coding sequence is TGTGCCAACACTGCCCGCGGGACCCAGTACTTC.

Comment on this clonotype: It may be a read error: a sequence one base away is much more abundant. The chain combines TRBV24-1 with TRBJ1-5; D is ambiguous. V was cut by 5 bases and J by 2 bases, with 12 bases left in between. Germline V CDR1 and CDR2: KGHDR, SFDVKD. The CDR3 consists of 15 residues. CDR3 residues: CATSGTGLGNQPQHF. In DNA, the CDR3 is TGTGCCACCAGTGGTACCGGACTTGGCAATCAGCCCCAGCATTTT.

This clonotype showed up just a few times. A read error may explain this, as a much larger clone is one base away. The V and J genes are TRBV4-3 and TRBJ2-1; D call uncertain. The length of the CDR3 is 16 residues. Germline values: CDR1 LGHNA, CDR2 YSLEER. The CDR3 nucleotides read TGCACCAGCAGCCAAGATCCCTACTCAGAATACAATGAGCAGTTCTTC. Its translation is CTSSQDPYSEYNEQFF.

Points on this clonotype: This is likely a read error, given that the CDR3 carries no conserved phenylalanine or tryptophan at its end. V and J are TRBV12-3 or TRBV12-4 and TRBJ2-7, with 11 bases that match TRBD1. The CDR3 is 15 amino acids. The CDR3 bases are TGTGCCAGCAGTATGGGGACAGGGGGGACCTACAAGCAGTACATC. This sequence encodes CASSMGTGGTYKQYI.

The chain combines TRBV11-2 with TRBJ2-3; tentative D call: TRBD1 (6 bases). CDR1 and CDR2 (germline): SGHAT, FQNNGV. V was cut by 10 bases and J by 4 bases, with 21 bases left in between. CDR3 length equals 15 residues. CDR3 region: CANGMLQGRSDTQYF. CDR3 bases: TGTGCCAACGGCATGCTACAGGGTCGGTCAGATACGCAGTATTTT.

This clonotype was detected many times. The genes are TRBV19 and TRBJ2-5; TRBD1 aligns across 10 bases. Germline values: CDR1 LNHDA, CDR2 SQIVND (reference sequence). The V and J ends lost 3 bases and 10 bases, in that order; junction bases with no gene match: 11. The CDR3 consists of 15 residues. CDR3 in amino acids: CASSIVASGQGGQYF. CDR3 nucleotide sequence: TGTGCCAGTAGTATCGTCGCTAGCGGACAGGGGGGCCAGTACTTC.

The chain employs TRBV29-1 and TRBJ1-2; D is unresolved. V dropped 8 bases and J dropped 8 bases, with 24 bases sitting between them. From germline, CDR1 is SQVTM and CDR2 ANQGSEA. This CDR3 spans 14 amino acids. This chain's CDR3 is CSCSLDWGVVGYTF. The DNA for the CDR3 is TGCAGCTGTTCCCTGGACTGGGGAGTAGTCGGCTACACCTTC.

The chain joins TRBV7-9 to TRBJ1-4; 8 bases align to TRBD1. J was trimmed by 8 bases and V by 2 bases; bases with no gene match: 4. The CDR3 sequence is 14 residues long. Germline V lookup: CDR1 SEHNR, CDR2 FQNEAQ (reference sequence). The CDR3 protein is CASSLQGAGEKLFF. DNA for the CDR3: TGTGCCAGCAGCTTACAGGGGGCAGGGGAAAAACTGTTTTTT.

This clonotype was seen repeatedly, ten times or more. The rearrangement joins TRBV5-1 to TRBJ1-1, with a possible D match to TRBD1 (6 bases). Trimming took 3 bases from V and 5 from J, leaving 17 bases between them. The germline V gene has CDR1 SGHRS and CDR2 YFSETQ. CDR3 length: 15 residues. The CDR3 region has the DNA TGCGCCAGCAGCTCTTCCGGACAGTCGTTGACTGAAGCTTTCTTT. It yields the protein CASSSSGQSLTEAFF.

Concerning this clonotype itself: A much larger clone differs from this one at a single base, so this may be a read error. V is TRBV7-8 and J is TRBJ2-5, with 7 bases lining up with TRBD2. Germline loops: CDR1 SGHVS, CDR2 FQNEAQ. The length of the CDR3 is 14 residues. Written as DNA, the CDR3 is TGTGCCAGCGGCTTACTAGCGTACCAAGAGACCCAGTACTTC. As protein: CASGLLAYQETQYF. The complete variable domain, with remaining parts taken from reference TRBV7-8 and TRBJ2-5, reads GAGVSQSPRYKVAKRGQDVALRCDPISGHVSLFWYQQALGQGPEFLTYFQNEAQLDKSGLPSDRFFAERPEGSVSTLKIQRTQQEDSAVYLCASGLLAYQETQYFGPGTRLLVL.

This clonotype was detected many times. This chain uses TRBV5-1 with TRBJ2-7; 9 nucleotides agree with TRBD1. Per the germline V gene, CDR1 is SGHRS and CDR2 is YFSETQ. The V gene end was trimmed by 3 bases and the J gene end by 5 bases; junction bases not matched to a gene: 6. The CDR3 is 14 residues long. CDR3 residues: CASSSEGQGDEQYF. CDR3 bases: TGCGCCAGCAGCTCAGAGGGACAGGGAGACGAGCAGTACTTC.

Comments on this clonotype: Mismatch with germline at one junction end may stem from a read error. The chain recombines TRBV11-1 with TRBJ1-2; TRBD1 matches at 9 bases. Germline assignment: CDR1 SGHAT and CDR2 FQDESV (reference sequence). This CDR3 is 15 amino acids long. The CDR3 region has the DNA TGTGCCAGGAGCTCCCGGACAGGGGCGGACTATGGCTACACCTTC. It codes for CARSSRTGADYGYTF.

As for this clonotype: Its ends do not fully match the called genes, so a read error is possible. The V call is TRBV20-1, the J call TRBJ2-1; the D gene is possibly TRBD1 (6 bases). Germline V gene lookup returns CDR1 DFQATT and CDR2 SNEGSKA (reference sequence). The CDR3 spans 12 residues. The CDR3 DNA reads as TGCAGTGCTCAGGGCAGGGGCGATGAGCAGTCCTTC. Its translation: CSAQGRGDEQSF.

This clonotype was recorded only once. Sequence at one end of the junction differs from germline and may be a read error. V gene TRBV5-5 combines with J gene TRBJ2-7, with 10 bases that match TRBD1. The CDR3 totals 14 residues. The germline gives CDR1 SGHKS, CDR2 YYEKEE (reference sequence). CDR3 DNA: TGTACCAGCAACTTCCGGGACAGGGGTTGCGAGCAGTACTTC. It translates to CTSNFRDRGCEQYF.

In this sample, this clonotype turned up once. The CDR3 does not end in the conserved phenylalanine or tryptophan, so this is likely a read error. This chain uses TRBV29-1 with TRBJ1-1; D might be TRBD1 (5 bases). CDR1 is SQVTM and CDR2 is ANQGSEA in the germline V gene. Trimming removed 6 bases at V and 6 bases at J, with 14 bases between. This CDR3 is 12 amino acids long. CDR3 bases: TGCAGCGTCTCTCAAGGCAGGGCTGAAGCTTTCATT. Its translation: CSVSQGRAEAFI.

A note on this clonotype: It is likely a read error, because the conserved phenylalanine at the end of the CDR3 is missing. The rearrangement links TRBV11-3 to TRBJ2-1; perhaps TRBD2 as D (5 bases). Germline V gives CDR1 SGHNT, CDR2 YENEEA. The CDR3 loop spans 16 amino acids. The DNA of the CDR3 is TGTGCCAGCAGCATAGGCGAAGGACTTACTTACAATGAACAGTTCTTG. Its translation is CASSIGEGLTYNEQFL.

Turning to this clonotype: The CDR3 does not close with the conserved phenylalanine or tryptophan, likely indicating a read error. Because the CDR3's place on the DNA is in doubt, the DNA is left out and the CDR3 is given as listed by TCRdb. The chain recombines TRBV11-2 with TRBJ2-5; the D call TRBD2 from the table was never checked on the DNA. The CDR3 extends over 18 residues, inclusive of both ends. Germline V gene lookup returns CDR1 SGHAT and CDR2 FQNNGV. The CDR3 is CASSLDPWSSRRGETQCL.

The DNA for the CDR3 is TGTGCCAGCAGTGAAGTGGTAGGGGCTGGGGATACGCAGTATTTT. Amino acid sequence: CASSEVVGAGDTQYF. V gene TRBV2 combines with J gene TRBJ2-3; tentatively, D is TRBD1 (5 bases). This CDR3 contains 15 residues. The V gene lost 1 base and the J gene lost 6 bases, with 14 bases spanning the gap. Germline V gene data show CDR1 as SNHLY and CDR2 as FYNNEI.

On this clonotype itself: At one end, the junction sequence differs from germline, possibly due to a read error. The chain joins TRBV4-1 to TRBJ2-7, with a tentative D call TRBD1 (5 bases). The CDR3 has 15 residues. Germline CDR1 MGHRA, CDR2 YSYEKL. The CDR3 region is CASNQGQGGTYEQYF. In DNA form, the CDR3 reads TGCGCCAGCAACCAAGGTCAGGGCGGAACCTACGAACAGTACTTC.

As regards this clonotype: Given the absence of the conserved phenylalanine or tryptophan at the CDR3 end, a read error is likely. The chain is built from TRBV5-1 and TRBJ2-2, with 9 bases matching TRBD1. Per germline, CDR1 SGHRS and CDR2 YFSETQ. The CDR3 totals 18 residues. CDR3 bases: TGCGCCAGCAGTTTCGGAAGAGGAAGGGACAGGGATACCGAGGAGCTGTTTCTT. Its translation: CASSFGRGRDRDTEELFL.

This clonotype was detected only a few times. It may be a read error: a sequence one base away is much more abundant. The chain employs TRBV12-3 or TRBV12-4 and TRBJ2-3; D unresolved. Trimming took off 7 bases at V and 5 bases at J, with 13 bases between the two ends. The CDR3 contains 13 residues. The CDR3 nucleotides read TGTGCCAGCATTCCACTTTGGGGAGATACGCAGTATTTT. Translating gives CASIPLWGDTQYF.

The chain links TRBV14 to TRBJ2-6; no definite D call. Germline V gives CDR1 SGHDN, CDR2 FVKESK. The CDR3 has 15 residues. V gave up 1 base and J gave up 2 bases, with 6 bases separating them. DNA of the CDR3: TGTGCCAGCAGCCAAGGCGCAGCTGGGGCCAACGTCCTGACTTTC. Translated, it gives CASSQGAAGANVLTF.

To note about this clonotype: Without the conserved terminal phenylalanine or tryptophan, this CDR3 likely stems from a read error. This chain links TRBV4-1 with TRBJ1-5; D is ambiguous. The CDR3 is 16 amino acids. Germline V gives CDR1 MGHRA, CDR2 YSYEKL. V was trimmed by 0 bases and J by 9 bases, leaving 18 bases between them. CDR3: CASSQEVADGVMPQHV. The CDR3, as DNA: TGCGCCAGCAGCCAAGAAGTCGCGGACGGGGTTATGCCCCAGCATGTT.

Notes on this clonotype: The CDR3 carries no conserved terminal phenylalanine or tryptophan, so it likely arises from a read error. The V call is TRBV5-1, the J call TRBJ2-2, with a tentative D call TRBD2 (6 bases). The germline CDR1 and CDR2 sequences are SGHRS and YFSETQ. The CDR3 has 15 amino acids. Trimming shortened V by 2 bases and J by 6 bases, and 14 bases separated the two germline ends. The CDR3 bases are TGCGCCAGCAGCTTATCGGACGGGAGTGCCGGGGAGCTGTTTTAT. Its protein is CASSLSDGSAGELFY.

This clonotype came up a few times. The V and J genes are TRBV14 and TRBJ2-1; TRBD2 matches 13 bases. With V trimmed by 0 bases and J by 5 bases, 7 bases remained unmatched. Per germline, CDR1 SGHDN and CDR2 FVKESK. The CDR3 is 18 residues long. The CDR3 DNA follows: TGTGCCAGCAGCCAAGACGGGACTAGCGGGAACCCCCACAATGAGCAGTTCTTC. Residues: CASSQDGTSGNPHNEQFF.

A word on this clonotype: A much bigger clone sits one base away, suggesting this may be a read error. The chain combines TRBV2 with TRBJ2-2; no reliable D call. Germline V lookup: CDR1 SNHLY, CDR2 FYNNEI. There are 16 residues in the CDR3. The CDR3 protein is CASSIVRTANTRELFF. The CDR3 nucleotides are TGTGCCAGCAGTATAGTTAGGACGGCGAACACCAGGGAGCTGTTTTTT.

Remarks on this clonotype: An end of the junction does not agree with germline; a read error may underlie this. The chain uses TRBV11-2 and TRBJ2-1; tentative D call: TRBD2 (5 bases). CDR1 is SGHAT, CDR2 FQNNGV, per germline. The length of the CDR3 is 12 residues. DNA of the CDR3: TGTGCCATCAGCTCGACCGGGATTGCGCAGTTATTC. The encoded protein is CAISSTGIAQLF.

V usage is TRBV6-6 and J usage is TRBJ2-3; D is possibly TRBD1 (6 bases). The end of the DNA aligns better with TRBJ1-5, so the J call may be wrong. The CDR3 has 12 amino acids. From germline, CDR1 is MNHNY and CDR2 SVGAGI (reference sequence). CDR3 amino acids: CASNIRQETQHF. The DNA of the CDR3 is TGTGCCAGCAATATAAGACAGGAGACGCAGCATTTT.

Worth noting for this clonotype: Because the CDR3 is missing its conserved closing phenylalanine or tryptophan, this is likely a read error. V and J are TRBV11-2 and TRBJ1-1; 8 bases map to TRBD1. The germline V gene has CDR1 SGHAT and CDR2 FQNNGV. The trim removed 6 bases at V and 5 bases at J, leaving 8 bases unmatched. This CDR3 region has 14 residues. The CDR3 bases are TGTGCCAGCAGACAGGACAGGGTAATGACTGAAGCTTTCCTT. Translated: CASRQDRVMTEAFL.